Sequencing of this T cell receptor beta chain was carried out in a study of molecular identifiers for immune sequencing clone quantification. Looking at the study overall: Replicate RNA from 20,000 or 100,000 naive CD8 T cells formed five aliquots; four were sequenced. General study points: More than 97% of effector molecules, versus under 1% of naive-cell molecules, belonged to clones above 20 RNA copies.

CDR3 length equals 17 residues. The V segment lost 6 bases and the J segment 0 bases; nucleotides outside the gene matches: 5. Each CDR3 protein gets one entry after TCRdb re-called the PCR reads with MiXCR. The table lists over 600,000 distinct CDR3 sequences, just under 20% of them singletons. This clonotype was picked up many times. What it binds is not known. Construction of naive CD8 libraries employed about 17,000 to 1,100,000 sorted cells together with 10%, 30% or 50% RNA. Naive CD8 T cells underwent sorting with the CD8+CD4-CCR7+CD45RA+ definition. The TCR sequence derives from a human donor in good health. Some libraries in this study had Jurkat cell RNA spiked in. This chain joins TRBV12-3 or TRBV12-4 and TRBJ2-2; 12 bases fit TRBD2. The sequencing input was naive CD8+ T cells from blood, with Jurkat cell RNA spiked in. Documented subset: FACS-sorted CD8+CD4-CCR7+CD45RA+ naive T cells. The CDR3 nucleotides read TGTGCCAGCAGGAAAACTAGCGGGGGGACGAACACCGGGGAGCTGTTTTTT. Its translation is CASRKTSGGTNTGELFF.